This TCR beta chain was observed in a study of identical twins. One entry per CDR3 protein results from TCRdb running MiXCR on the 5' RACE reads. Counted here are approximately 1.8 million distinct CDR3 sequences, less than 35% occurring once; the ten biggest clones make up about 0.27%. CDR3 length equals 13 residues. Germline loops: CDR1 DFQATT, CDR2 SNEGSKA (reference sequence). The V and J ends lost 2 bases and 9 bases, in that order; junction bases with no gene match: 6. The V call is TRBV20-1, the J call TRBJ2-1; 8 nucleotides agree with TRBD1. The sample comprised cord blood. The sequence derives from a newborn girl in good health. The CDR3, as DNA: TGCAGTGCTAGACAGGGGGCAATGAGTGAGCAGTTCTTC. Translating it yields CSARQGAMSEQFF.